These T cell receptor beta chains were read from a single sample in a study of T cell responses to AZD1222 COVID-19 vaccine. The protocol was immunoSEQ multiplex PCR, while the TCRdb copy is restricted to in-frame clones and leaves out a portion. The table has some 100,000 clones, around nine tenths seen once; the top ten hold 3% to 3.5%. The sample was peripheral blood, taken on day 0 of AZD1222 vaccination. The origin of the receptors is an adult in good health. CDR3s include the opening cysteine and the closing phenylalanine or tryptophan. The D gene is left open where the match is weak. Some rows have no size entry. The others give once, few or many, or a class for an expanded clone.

cdr3_nt: TGTGCCAGCAGCCCACCCCCGCTAGCGGGGGGACCCGGGTTCTTC
cdr3_aa: CASSPPPLAGGPGFF
d_call: TRBD2
cdr3_length: 15
clone_size: .
v_call: TRBV6-2/TRBV6-3
j_call: TRBJ2-1

cdr3_nt: TGTGCCAGTAAGGAGACAGGGGACTACGAGCAGTACTTC
cdr3_aa: CASKETGDYEQYF
d_call: TRBD1
cdr3_length: 13
clone_size: .
v_call: TRBV19
j_call: TRBJ2-7

cdr3_nt: TGTGCCAGCAGTGAAGTTGTAAAGGGCAATCAGCCCCAGCATTTT
cdr3_aa: CASSEVVKGNQPQHF
d_call: .
cdr3_length: 15
clone_size: .
v_call: TRBV2
j_call: TRBJ1-5

cdr3_nt: TGTGCCAGCAGCACCCGACAAAACATTCAGTACTTC
cdr3_aa: CASSTRQNIQYF
d_call: .
cdr3_length: 12
clone_size: .
v_call: TRBV7-9
j_call: TRBJ2-4

cdr3_nt: TGCGCCAGCAGCCAAGTATTCGGACAGGGTCGGAACTATGGCTACACCTTC
cdr3_aa: CASSQVFGQGRNYGYTF
d_call: TRBD1
cdr3_length: 17
clone_size: .
v_call: TRBV4-3
j_call: TRBJ1-2

cdr3_nt: TGTGCCAGCAGCCGCCAGGAGCACCTCTACGAGCAGTACTTC
cdr3_aa: CASSRQEHLYEQYF
d_call: .
cdr3_length: 14
clone_size: .
v_call: TRBV3-1/TRBV3-2
j_call: TRBJ2-7

cdr3_nt: TGTGCCAGCAGCGTAGAGGGTTACCCCAACTACAATGAGCAGTTCTTC
cdr3_aa: CASSVEGYPNYNEQFF
d_call: .
cdr3_length: 16
clone_size: .
v_call: TRBV9
j_call: TRBJ2-1

cdr3_nt: TGCGCCAGCAGCAGACAGACAGGCCCGGGGGAGCAGTTCTTC
cdr3_aa: CASSRQTGPGEQFF
d_call: .
cdr3_length: 14
clone_size: .
v_call: TRBV5-1
j_call: TRBJ2-1

cdr3_nt: TGTGCCAGCTCACCAGTCGGCCCGGACACCAATTCACCCCTCCACTTT
cdr3_aa: CASSPVGPDTNSPLHF
d_call: .
cdr3_length: 16
clone_size: .
v_call: TRBV18
j_call: TRBJ1-6

cdr3_nt: TGCGCCAGCAGCTTGGCCAGTGGTGGTAGCGGGGGGGCAGATACGCAGTATTTT
cdr3_aa: CASSLASGGSGGADTQYF
d_call: TRBD2
cdr3_length: 18
clone_size: .
v_call: TRBV5-1
j_call: TRBJ2-3

cdr3_nt: TGTGCCAGCAGCTTAGCGGGGTCACCCCTCCACTTT
cdr3_aa: CASSLAGSPLHF
d_call: .
cdr3_length: 12
clone_size: few
v_call: TRBV7-9
j_call: TRBJ1-6

cdr3_nt: TGTGCCAGCAGTTACTCGAGGACAAATCAGCCCCAGCATTTT
cdr3_aa: CASSYSRTNQPQHF
d_call: .
cdr3_length: 14
clone_size: .
v_call: TRBV6-2/TRBV6-3
j_call: TRBJ1-5

cdr3_nt: TGTGCCAGCAGTTCCAGGGGCTATAATTCACCCCTCCACTTT
cdr3_aa: CASSSRGYNSPLHF
d_call: .
cdr3_length: 14
clone_size: once
v_call: TRBV6-2/TRBV6-3
j_call: TRBJ1-6

cdr3_nt: TGTGCCAGCCTTGGGACACAACTCCATGGCTACACCTTC
cdr3_aa: CASLGTQLHGYTF
d_call: .
cdr3_length: 13
clone_size: .
v_call: TRBV6-5
j_call: TRBJ1-2

cdr3_nt: TGTGCCAGCAGCTGGCGAGCGGGCCAGGGACGGACTAATGAAAAACTGTTTTTT
cdr3_aa: CASSWRAGQGRTNEKLFF
d_call: .
cdr3_length: 18
clone_size: .
v_call: TRBV7-9
j_call: TRBJ1-4

cdr3_nt: TGTGCCAGCAGTTTGCCCGGGGGGGGTGGAAACACCATATATTTT
cdr3_aa: CASSLPGGGGNTIYF
d_call: .
cdr3_length: 15
clone_size: .
v_call: TRBV28
j_call: TRBJ1-3

cdr3_nt: TGTGCCAGTAGTATGTCCAGAGCCACTGAAGCTTTCTTT
cdr3_aa: CASSMSRATEAFF
d_call: .
cdr3_length: 13
clone_size: .
v_call: TRBV19
j_call: TRBJ1-1

cdr3_nt: TGTGCCAGCAGACCAGGGTCGAACACCGGGGAGCTGTTTTTT
cdr3_aa: CASRPGSNTGELFF
d_call: .
cdr3_length: 14
clone_size: .
v_call: TRBV6-5
j_call: TRBJ2-2

cdr3_nt: TGTGCCAGCAGCTTAGTAAGGGCAGGAGAGACCCAGTACTTC
cdr3_aa: CASSLVRAGETQYF
d_call: .
cdr3_length: 14
clone_size: .
v_call: TRBV7-2
j_call: TRBJ2-5

cdr3_nt: TGTGCCAGCAGTTTGCTAGGACAAACAGAAAAACTGTTTTTT
cdr3_aa: CASSLLGQTEKLFF
d_call: .
cdr3_length: 14
clone_size: few
v_call: TRBV6-5
j_call: TRBJ1-4

cdr3_nt: TGTGCCAGCAGGAGTAGCGGGTCCTACAATGAGCAGTTCTTC
cdr3_aa: CASRSSGSYNEQFF
d_call: TRBD2
cdr3_length: 14
clone_size: .
v_call: TRBV6-5
j_call: TRBJ2-1

cdr3_nt: TGTGCCAGCGCGGGGCTCTTTAGCAATCAGCCCCAGCATTTT
cdr3_aa: CASAGLFSNQPQHF
d_call: .
cdr3_length: 14
clone_size: .
v_call: TRBV25-1
j_call: TRBJ1-5

cdr3_nt: TGTGCCAGCAGCTTACTTTTGGCTAACTATGGCTACACCTTC
cdr3_aa: CASSLLLANYGYTF
d_call: .
cdr3_length: 14
clone_size: once
v_call: TRBV7-9
j_call: TRBJ1-2

cdr3_nt: TGTGCCAGCAGCTTAGGGGCGACCTACACCTTC
cdr3_aa: CASSLGATYTF
d_call: .
cdr3_length: 11
clone_size: .
v_call: TRBV7-2
j_call: TRBJ1-2

cdr3_nt: TGTGCCAGTAGTCGACCTCTCTCTGGGGCCAACGTCCTGACTTTC
cdr3_aa: CASSRPLSGANVLTF
d_call: .
cdr3_length: 15
clone_size: .
v_call: TRBV19
j_call: TRBJ2-6

cdr3_nt: TGTGCCAGTAGCAGGACAGGGGAAGAGGAAAAACTGTTTTTT
cdr3_aa: CASSRTGEEEKLFF
d_call: TRBD1
cdr3_length: 14
clone_size: .
v_call: TRBV19
j_call: TRBJ1-4

cdr3_nt: TGCGCCAGCAGTGAGACTAGCGGGGGACTCTACAATGAGCAGTTCTTC
cdr3_aa: CASSETSGGLYNEQFF
d_call: TRBD2
cdr3_length: 16
clone_size: .
v_call: TRBV10-1
j_call: TRBJ2-1

cdr3_nt: TGTGCCAGTAGGGCTGGCGGTGAAAAACTGTTTTTT
cdr3_aa: CASRAGGEKLFF
d_call: .
cdr3_length: 12
clone_size: .
v_call: TRBV19
j_call: TRBJ1-4

cdr3_nt: TGTGCCAGCATCGAGGCGGGCATTCAGTACTTC
cdr3_aa: CASIEAGIQYF
d_call: .
cdr3_length: 11
clone_size: .
v_call: TRBV2
j_call: TRBJ2-4

cdr3_nt: TGTGCCAGCAGCGGAGAGAGATACGAGCAGTACTTC
cdr3_aa: CASSGERYEQYF
d_call: .
cdr3_length: 12
clone_size: few
v_call: TRBV5-8
j_call: TRBJ2-7

cdr3_nt: TGTGCCAGCAGTTACATGTGGGAGGGCTATGGCTACACCTTC
cdr3_aa: CASSYMWEGYGYTF
d_call: .
cdr3_length: 14
clone_size: .
v_call: TRBV6-5
j_call: TRBJ1-2

cdr3_nt: TGTGCCAGCAGCCCCGGACTAGCCCCTGTTGAAGATACGCAGTATTTT
cdr3_aa: CASSPGLAPVEDTQYF
d_call: TRBD2
cdr3_length: 16
clone_size: once
v_call: TRBV4-2
j_call: TRBJ2-3

cdr3_nt: TGTGCCAGCTCACCAATAAGACAGGGTAACCCCTACGAGCAGTACTTC
cdr3_aa: CASSPIRQGNPYEQYF
d_call: TRBD1
cdr3_length: 16
clone_size: .
v_call: TRBV18
j_call: TRBJ2-7

cdr3_nt: TGTGCCAGCAGTTTAAAGAGGCGGGGGAATGAGCAGTTCTTC
cdr3_aa: CASSLKRRGNEQFF
d_call: TRBD2
cdr3_length: 14
clone_size: .
v_call: TRBV27
j_call: TRBJ2-1

cdr3_nt: TGTGCCAGCAGTTCGGGACAGATCTCTGGGGCCAACGTCCTGACTTTC
cdr3_aa: CASSSGQISGANVLTF
d_call: TRBD1
cdr3_length: 16
clone_size: .
v_call: TRBV28
j_call: TRBJ2-6

cdr3_nt: TGTGCCAGCAGTTACTCTGGGGGCCACGAGCAGTACTTC
cdr3_aa: CASSYSGGHEQYF
d_call: .
cdr3_length: 13
clone_size: .
v_call: TRBV6-5
j_call: TRBJ2-7

cdr3_nt: TGCGCCAGCAGCTTTCTGGAATCCGGGGAGCTGTTTTTT
cdr3_aa: CASSFLESGELFF
d_call: .
cdr3_length: 13
clone_size: .
v_call: TRBV5-1
j_call: TRBJ2-2

cdr3_nt: TGCAGCGTTGAAGGTCGGGGGTCGTGGGAGACCCAGTACTTC
cdr3_aa: CSVEGRGSWETQYF
d_call: .
cdr3_length: 14
clone_size: .
v_call: TRBV29-1
j_call: TRBJ2-5

cdr3_nt: TGTGCCAGCGCGGACAGGACCCAAGAGACCCAGTACTTC
cdr3_aa: CASADRTQETQYF
d_call: TRBD1
cdr3_length: 13
clone_size: few
v_call: TRBV7-9
j_call: TRBJ2-5

cdr3_nt: TGTGCCAGCAGCGTAGTGGGGGTCTCCCAAGCTTTCTTT
cdr3_aa: CASSVVGVSQAFF
d_call: .
cdr3_length: 13
clone_size: .
v_call: TRBV9
j_call: TRBJ1-1

cdr3_nt: TGCGCCAGCAGCTTGGTGCCCGACCCCAACTATGGCTACACCTTC
cdr3_aa: CASSLVPDPNYGYTF
d_call: .
cdr3_length: 15
clone_size: .
v_call: TRBV5-1
j_call: TRBJ1-2

cdr3_nt: TGTGCCAGCAGTCCACAGGCAGGGGGCGGGTTAAAGACCCAGTACTTC
cdr3_aa: CASSPQAGGGLKTQYF
d_call: TRBD1
cdr3_length: 16
clone_size: .
v_call: TRBV28
j_call: TRBJ2-5

cdr3_nt: TGTGCCAGCAGGCTCCCCTGGGACAGGGGACATCAGCCCCAGCATTTT
cdr3_aa: CASRLPWDRGHQPQHF
d_call: TRBD1
cdr3_length: 16
clone_size: .
v_call: TRBV2
j_call: TRBJ1-5

cdr3_nt: TGTGCCACCAGCCCGCACTTCGATCAGCCCCAGCATTTT
cdr3_aa: CATSPHFDQPQHF
d_call: .
cdr3_length: 13
clone_size: once
v_call: TRBV15
j_call: TRBJ1-5

cdr3_nt: TGTGCCAGCAGGACCACAGGGTATAGCAATCAGCCCCAGCATTTT
cdr3_aa: CASRTTGYSNQPQHF
d_call: .
cdr3_length: 15
clone_size: once
v_call: TRBV6-5
j_call: TRBJ1-5

cdr3_nt: TGTGCCAGCAGTTCTTACAGGGAGAGTCCCCTCCACTTT
cdr3_aa: CASSSYRESPLHF
d_call: .
cdr3_length: 13
clone_size: .
v_call: TRBV12-3/TRBV12-4
j_call: TRBJ1-6

cdr3_nt: TGTGCCTGGAGCAGGGACGGAAGACGCACAGATACGCAGTATTTT
cdr3_aa: CAWSRDGRRTDTQYF
d_call: .
cdr3_length: 15
clone_size: .
v_call: TRBV30
j_call: TRBJ2-3

cdr3_nt: TGTGCCATCAGTGCTGGGCAAGACACTGAAGCTTTCTTT
cdr3_aa: CAISAGQDTEAFF
d_call: .
cdr3_length: 13
clone_size: .
v_call: TRBV10-3
j_call: TRBJ1-1

cdr3_nt: TGTGCCACCGCCCTCGCTAACTATGGCTACACCTTC
cdr3_aa: CATALANYGYTF
d_call: .
cdr3_length: 12
clone_size: .
v_call: TRBV28
j_call: TRBJ1-2

cdr3_nt: TGTGCCAGCTCACTGGGACTCCCACTGAACACCGGGGAGCTGTTTTTT
cdr3_aa: CASSLGLPLNTGELFF
d_call: .
cdr3_length: 16
clone_size: .
v_call: TRBV18
j_call: TRBJ2-2

cdr3_nt: TGCGCCAGCAGCTTGGGGGGACAGACTATTCAAGAGACCCAGTACTTC
cdr3_aa: CASSLGGQTIQETQYF
d_call: TRBD1
cdr3_length: 16
clone_size: once
v_call: TRBV5-1
j_call: TRBJ2-5

cdr3_nt: TGTGCCAGTGGGACGGAGATCAATGAGCAGTTCTTC
cdr3_aa: CASGTEINEQFF
d_call: .
cdr3_length: 12
clone_size: once
v_call: TRBV6-5
j_call: TRBJ2-1

cdr3_nt: TGTGCCAGTAGCACCGGGACAGGGGACGGAAACACCATATATTTT
cdr3_aa: CASSTGTGDGNTIYF
d_call: TRBD1
cdr3_length: 15
clone_size: few
v_call: TRBV19
j_call: TRBJ1-3

cdr3_nt: TGTGCCAGCAGTCCGCCGCTTAGACAGGGAGGGACCAATCAGCCCCAGCATTTT
cdr3_aa: CASSPPLRQGGTNQPQHF
d_call: TRBD1
cdr3_length: 18
clone_size: .
v_call: TRBV6-2/TRBV6-3
j_call: TRBJ1-5

cdr3_nt: TGTGCCAGCAGCCCTTGGGACAGGAAGAACACTGAAGCTTTCTTT
cdr3_aa: CASSPWDRKNTEAFF
d_call: TRBD1
cdr3_length: 15
clone_size: .
v_call: TRBV5-4
j_call: TRBJ1-1

cdr3_nt: TGCGCCAGCAGCTTGGGGACAGGTCAAGGAGAAAAACTGTTTTTT
cdr3_aa: CASSLGTGQGEKLFF
d_call: TRBD1
cdr3_length: 15
clone_size: .
v_call: TRBV5-1
j_call: TRBJ1-4